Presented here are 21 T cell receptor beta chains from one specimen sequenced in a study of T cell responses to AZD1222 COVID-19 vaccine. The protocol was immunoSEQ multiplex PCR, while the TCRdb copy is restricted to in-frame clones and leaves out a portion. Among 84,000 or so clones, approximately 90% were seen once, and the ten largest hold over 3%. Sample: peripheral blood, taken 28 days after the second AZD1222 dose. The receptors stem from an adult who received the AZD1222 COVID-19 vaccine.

The CDR3: CASSLDLGGLSTDTQYF. DNA for the CDR3: TGTGCCAGCAGCTTAGATCTGGGGGGGCTGAGCACAGATACGCAGTATTTT. The chain carries TRBV11-2 and TRBJ2-3, with TRBD2 as a possible D gene (7 bases). Germline V gives CDR1 SGHAT, CDR2 FQNNGV. The V gene lost 0 bases and the J gene lost 0 bases, with 13 bases spanning the gap. The CDR3 has 17 amino acids.

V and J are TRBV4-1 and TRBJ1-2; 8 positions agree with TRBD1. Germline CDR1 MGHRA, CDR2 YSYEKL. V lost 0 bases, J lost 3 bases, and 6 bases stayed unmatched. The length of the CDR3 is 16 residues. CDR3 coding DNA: TGCGCCAGCAGCCAAGATGAAGACAGGGGAGACTATGGCTACACCTTC. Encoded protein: CASSQDEDRGDYGYTF.

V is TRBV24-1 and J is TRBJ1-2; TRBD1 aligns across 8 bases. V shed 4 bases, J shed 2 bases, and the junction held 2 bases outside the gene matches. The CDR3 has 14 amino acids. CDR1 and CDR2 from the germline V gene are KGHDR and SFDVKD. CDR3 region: CATSDQGANYGYTF. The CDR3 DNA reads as TGTGCCACCAGTGACCAGGGGGCGAACTATGGCTACACCTTC.

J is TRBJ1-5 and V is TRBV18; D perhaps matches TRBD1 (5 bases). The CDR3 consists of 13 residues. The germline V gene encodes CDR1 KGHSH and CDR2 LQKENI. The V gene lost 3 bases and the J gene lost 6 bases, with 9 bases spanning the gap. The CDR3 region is CASSPPGGQPQHF. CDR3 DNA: TGTGCCAGCTCACCTCCCGGGGGTCAGCCCCAGCATTTT.

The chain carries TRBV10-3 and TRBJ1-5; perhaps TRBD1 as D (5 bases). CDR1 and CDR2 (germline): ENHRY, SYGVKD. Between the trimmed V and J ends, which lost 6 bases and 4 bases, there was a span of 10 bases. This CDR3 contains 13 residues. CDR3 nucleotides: TGTGCCATCAGAGAGGAGGGGAATCAGCCCCAGCATTTT. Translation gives CAIREEGNQPQHF.

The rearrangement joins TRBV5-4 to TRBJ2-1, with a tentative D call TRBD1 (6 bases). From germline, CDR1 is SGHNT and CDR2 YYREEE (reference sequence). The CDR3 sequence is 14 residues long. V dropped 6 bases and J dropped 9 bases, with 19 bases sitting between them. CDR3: CASTRRGGTVEQFF. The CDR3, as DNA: TGTGCCAGCACCCGCCGTGGGGGCACGGTTGAGCAGTTCTTC.

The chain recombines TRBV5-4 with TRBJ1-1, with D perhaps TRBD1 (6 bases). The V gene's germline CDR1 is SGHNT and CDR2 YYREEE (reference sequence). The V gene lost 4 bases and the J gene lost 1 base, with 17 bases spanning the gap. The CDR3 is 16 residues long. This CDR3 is CASSQPPGQPNTEAFF. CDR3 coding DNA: TGTGCCAGCAGCCAGCCTCCGGGACAACCGAACACTGAAGCTTTCTTT.

The DNA for the CDR3 is TGTGCCAGCAGCCCCTCTAGGGTCCTCGAGCAGTACTTC. Residues: CASSPSRVLEQYF. The gene calls are TRBV11-3 and TRBJ2-7; the D is unclear. Germline CDR1 is SGHNT and CDR2 is YENEEA. The length of the CDR3 is 13 residues. V lost 5 bases, J lost 6 bases, and 14 bases lay in between.

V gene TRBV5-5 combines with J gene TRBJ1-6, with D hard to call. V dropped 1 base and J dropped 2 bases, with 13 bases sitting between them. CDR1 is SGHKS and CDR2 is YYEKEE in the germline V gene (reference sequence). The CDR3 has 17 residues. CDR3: CASSLSPLGAYNSPLHF. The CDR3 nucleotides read TGTGCCAGCAGCTTGAGCCCATTGGGTGCCTATAATTCACCCCTCCACTTT.

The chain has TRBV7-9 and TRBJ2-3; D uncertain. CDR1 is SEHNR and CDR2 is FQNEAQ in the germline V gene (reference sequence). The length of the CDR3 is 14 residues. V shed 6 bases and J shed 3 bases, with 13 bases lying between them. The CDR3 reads CASSDRALTDTQYF. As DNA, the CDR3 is TGTGCCAGCAGTGACCGGGCCTTGACAGATACGCAGTATTTT.

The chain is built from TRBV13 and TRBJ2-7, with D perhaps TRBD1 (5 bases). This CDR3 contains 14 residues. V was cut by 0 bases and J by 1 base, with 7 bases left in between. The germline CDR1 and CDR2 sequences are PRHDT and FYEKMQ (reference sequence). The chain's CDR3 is CASSLGDNSYEQYF. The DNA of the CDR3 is TGTGCCAGCAGCTTAGGGGACAATTCCTACGAGCAGTACTTC.

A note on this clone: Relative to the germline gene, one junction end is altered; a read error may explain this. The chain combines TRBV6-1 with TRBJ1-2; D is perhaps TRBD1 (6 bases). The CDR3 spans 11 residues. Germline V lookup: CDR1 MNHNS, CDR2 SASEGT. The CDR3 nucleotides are TGTGCCAGCAGTGAAGAAGGGGGATTAGGCTTC. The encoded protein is CASSEEGGLGF.

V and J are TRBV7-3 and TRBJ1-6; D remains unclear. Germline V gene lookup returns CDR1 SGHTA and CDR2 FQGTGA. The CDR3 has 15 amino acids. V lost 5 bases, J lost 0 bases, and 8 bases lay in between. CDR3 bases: TGTGCCAGCAGCGCGGCTGGCTCCTATAATTCACCCCTCCACTTT. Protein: CASSAAGSYNSPLHF.

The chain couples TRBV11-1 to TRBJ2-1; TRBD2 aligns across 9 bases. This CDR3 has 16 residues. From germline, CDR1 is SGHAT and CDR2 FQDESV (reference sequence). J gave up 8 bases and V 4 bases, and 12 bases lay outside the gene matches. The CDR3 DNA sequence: TGTGCCAGCAGCTCGAGTAGCGGGAGAGGTGACGATGAGCAGTTCTTC. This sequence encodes CASSSSSGRGDDEQFF.

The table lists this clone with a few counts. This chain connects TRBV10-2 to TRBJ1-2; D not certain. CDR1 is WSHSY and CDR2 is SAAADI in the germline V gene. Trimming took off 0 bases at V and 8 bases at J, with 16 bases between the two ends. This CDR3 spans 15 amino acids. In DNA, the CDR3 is TGCGCCAGCAGTGAGTCGGCGTTCACCCCCGGGGGCTACACCTTC. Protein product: CASSESAFTPGGYTF.

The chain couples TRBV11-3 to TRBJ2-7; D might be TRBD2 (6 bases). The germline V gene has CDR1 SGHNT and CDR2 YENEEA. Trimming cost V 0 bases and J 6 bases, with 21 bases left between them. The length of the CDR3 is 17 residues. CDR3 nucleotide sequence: TGTGCCAGCAGCTTAGAGTACGCGGGAAGGATAAAAGGCGAGCAGTACTTC. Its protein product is CASSLEYAGRIKGEQYF.

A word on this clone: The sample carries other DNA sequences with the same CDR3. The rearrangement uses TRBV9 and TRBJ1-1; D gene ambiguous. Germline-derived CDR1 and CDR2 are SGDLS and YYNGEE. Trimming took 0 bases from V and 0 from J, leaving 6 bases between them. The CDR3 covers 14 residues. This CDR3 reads CASSVDGVNTEAFF. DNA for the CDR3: TGTGCCAGCAGCGTAGATGGGGTGAACACTGAAGCTTTCTTT.

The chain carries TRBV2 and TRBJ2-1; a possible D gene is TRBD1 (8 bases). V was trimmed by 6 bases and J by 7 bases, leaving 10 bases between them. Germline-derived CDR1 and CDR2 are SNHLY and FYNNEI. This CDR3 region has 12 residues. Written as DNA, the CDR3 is TGTGCCAGCAGACAGGGGGGGAATGAGCAGTTCTTC. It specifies CASRQGGNEQFF.

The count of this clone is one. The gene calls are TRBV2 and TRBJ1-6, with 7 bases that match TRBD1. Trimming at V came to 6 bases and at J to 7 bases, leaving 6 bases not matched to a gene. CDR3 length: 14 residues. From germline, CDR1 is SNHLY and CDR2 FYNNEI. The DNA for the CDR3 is TGTGCCAGCAGGGGGGGGACAGTCAATTCACCCCTCCACTTT. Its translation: CASRGGTVNSPLHF.

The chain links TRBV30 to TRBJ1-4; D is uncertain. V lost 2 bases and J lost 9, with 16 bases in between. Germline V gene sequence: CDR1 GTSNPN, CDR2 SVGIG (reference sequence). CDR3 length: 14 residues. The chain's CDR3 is CAWSISGGPQKLFF. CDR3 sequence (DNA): TGTGCCTGGAGTATTTCAGGAGGCCCTCAAAAACTGTTTTTT.

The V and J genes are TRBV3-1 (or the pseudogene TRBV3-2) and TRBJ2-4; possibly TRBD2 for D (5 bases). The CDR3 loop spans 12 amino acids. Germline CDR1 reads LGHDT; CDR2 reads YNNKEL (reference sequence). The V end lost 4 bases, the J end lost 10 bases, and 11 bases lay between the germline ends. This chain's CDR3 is CASSLDRTIQYF. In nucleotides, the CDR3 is TGTGCCAGCAGCCTAGATAGGACTATTCAGTACTTC.